These 13 T cell receptor beta chains were sequenced from one sample in a study of OX40 agonist ivuxolimab in advanced cancers. The table came from immunoSEQ multiplex PCR; TCRdb's copy has only in-frame clones and leaves some out. The sample records about 86,000 clones, 91% being singletons. The sequencing used CD4+ or CD8+ T cells sorted from blood, collected in a trial of the OX40 agonist ivuxolimab. Source of these receptors: an adult with an advanced solid tumor such as melanoma, head and neck, liver or kidney cancer.

The V gene is TRBV6-6, the J gene TRBJ2-7; 7 nucleotides match TRBD1. This CDR3 comprises 15 residues. V was clipped by 6 bases and J by 1 base; unmatched bases: 9. Germline V CDR1 and CDR2: MNHNY, SVGAGI (reference sequence). The CDR3 spells CASSNRGFRSYEQYF. CDR3 DNA: TGTGCCAGCAGCAACAGGGGATTCAGGTCCTACGAGCAGTACTTC.

Concerning this clone itself: Other DNA sequences in the sample encode the same CDR3. Written as DNA, the CDR3 is TGTGCCAGCAGTGACGGGAGCTCCTACAATGAGCAGTTCTTC. It is translated as CASSDGSSYNEQFF. V gene TRBV6-4 combines with J gene TRBJ2-1; a weak D match, TRBD2 (5 bases). Germline V gives CDR1 MRHNA, CDR2 SNTAGT. Trimming took off 2 bases at V and 0 bases at J, with 5 bases between the two ends. This CDR3 is built from 14 residues.

V usage is TRBV19 and J usage is TRBJ1-5; a weak D match, TRBD1 (6 bases). This CDR3 region has 16 residues. Germline assignment: CDR1 LNHDA and CDR2 SQIVND (reference sequence). V was clipped by 9 bases and J by 0 bases, with 18 bases between them. This CDR3 is CASGAGEGYSNQPQHF. The DNA of the CDR3 is TGTGCCAGCGGGGCAGGGGAGGGTTATAGCAATCAGCCCCAGCATTTT.

A remark on this clone: Germline and junction disagree at one end, which may indicate a read error. Here the CDR3 reads CASTMIGQGNPGELFF. In DNA form, the CDR3 reads TGTGCCAGTACCATGATTGGACAGGGGAACCCCGGGGAGCTGTTTTTT. This sequence joins TRBV19 and TRBJ2-2; TRBD1 matches 9 bases. Germline CDR1 reads LNHDA; CDR2 reads SQIVND (reference sequence). This CDR3 comprises 16 residues.

The V call is TRBV4-1, the J call TRBJ2-1; 9 bases map to TRBD2. With V trimmed by 0 bases and J by 8 bases, 8 bases remained unmatched. The CDR3 loop spans 16 amino acids. The germline V gene encodes CDR1 MGHRA and CDR2 YSYEKL. The CDR3, as DNA: TGCGCCAGCAGCCAAGAGCCGCTAGCGGGGAGCTATGAGCAGTTCTTC. Protein product: CASSQEPLAGSYEQFF.

The J gene is TRBJ2-3, the V gene TRBV9; 10 nucleotides match TRBD1. J was trimmed by 8 bases and V by 3 bases; bases with no gene match: 6. Germline assignment: CDR1 SGDLS and CDR2 YYNGEE. The CDR3 has 14 amino acids. The CDR3 nucleotides are TGTGCCAGCAGCGGGGTTGGGACAGGGGTTACGCAGTATTTT. Encoded protein: CASSGVGTGVTQYF.

The genes are TRBV12-5 and TRBJ2-1; D unclear. CDR3 length equals 14 residues. CDR1 and CDR2 (germline): LGHNT, FRNRAP. Between the trimmed V and J ends, which lost 6 bases and 5 bases, there was a span of 14 bases. The CDR3, as DNA: TGTGCTAGTGGCCCCCTGGACCCTCACAATGAGCAGTTCTTC. It translates to CASGPLDPHNEQFF.

This chain uses TRBV6-6 with TRBJ1-2, with D maybe TRBD1 (5 bases). Between the trimmed V and J ends, which lost 2 bases and 6 bases, there was a span of 16 bases. This CDR3 is built from 15 residues. CDR1 is MNHNY and CDR2 is SVGAGI in the germline V gene (reference sequence). The CDR3 spells CASSYLGVPSNGYTF. The CDR3 DNA follows: TGTGCCAGCAGTTACCTAGGGGTCCCCTCCAATGGCTACACCTTC.

This clone rates as medium-sized. The CDR3: CASSLAGEGVEETQYF. As DNA, the CDR3 is TGTGCCAGCAGCTTGGCCGGGGAAGGGGTTGAGGAGACCCAGTACTTC. The gene calls are TRBV5-6 and TRBJ2-5; D might be TRBD1 or TRBD2, each matching 5 bases. This CDR3 comprises 16 residues. Between the trimmed V and J ends, which lost 0 bases and 5 bases, there was a span of 17 bases. Germline CDR1 is SGHDT and CDR2 is YYEEEE.

The chain recombines TRBV19 with TRBJ2-3, with D perhaps matching TRBD2 (6 bases). Germline values: CDR1 LNHDA, CDR2 SQIVND (reference sequence). The V gene lost 10 bases and the J gene lost 1 base, with 12 bases spanning the gap. CDR3 length: 13 amino acids. CDR3 nucleotides: TGTGCCACCGGGGGTCTGGGCACAGATACGCAGTATTTT. Its translation: CATGGLGTDTQYF.

The chain has TRBV13 and TRBJ1-1; possible D gene TRBD1, 6 bases. CDR1 is PRHDT, CDR2 FYEKMQ, per germline (reference sequence). The CDR3 is 12 amino acids. The ends were cut back, 4 bases at V and 8 bases at J, with 11 bases in the middle. CDR3 sequence: CASSSKTGEAFF. For the CDR3, the DNA is TGTGCCAGCAGCTCGAAGACAGGAGAAGCTTTCTTT.

This clone has only one observation. V is TRBV30 and J is TRBJ2-3, with 7 bases fitting TRBD1. Germline V gene data show CDR1 as GTSNPN and CDR2 as SVGIG (reference sequence). The length of the CDR3 is 18 residues. After removal of 4 bases from V and 0 bases from J, the junction contained 16 bases not matched to a gene. The CDR3 reads CAWNSGTVKRNSTDTQYF. CDR3 nucleotide sequence: TGTGCCTGGAACTCCGGGACAGTTAAACGTAATAGCACAGATACGCAGTATTTT.

This sequence joins TRBV18 and TRBJ2-7; D gene uncertain. The CDR3 has 12 residues. V dropped 6 bases and J dropped 2 bases, with 8 bases sitting between them. Germline V gene lookup returns CDR1 KGHSH and CDR2 LQKENI. CDR3 protein: CASSTQAYEQYF. DNA for the CDR3: TGTGCCAGCTCGACACAAGCCTACGAGCAGTACTTC.